The clone carrying this T cell receptor beta chain was recorded once. Treatment meaning: roughly 18 received Ad26.COV2.S at low or high dose, single or two shots; a few received placebo; per-sample allocation not given. Specimen acquisition occurred on day 63 following the initial vaccine or placebo injection. The CDR3 covers 16 residues. Germline V gene data show CDR1 as SGDLS and CDR2 as YYNGEE. The ends were cut back, 0 bases at V and 0 bases at J, with 12 bases in the middle. TCRdb keeps only in-frame clones here, not all; method: immunoSEQ multiplex PCR. Counted here are about 480,000 clones, approximately 88% occurring once; the ten biggest clones make up roughly 12%. The data were taken from a study of Ad26.COV2.S vaccination and SARS-CoV-2 variants.

V and J are TRBV9 and TRBJ1-1; no firm D call. The source is a person aged 18-60 years who received the Ad26.COV2.S COVID-19 vaccine or a placebo. The sequences come from peripheral blood, collected in a trial of Ad26.COV2.S vaccine versus placebo. The CDR3 loop is CASSVAAQRMNTEAFF. The CDR3 coding sequence is TGTGCCAGCAGCGTAGCGGCCCAAAGAATGAACACTGAAGCTTTCTTT. The full variable domain, in which reference TRBV9 and TRBJ1-1 provide the parts outside the CDR3, is DSGVTQTPKHLITATGQRVTLRCSPRSGDLSVYWYQQSLDQGLQFLIQYYNGEERAKGNILERFSAQQFPDLHSELNLSSLELGDSALYFCASSVAAQRMNTEAFFGQGTRLTVV.